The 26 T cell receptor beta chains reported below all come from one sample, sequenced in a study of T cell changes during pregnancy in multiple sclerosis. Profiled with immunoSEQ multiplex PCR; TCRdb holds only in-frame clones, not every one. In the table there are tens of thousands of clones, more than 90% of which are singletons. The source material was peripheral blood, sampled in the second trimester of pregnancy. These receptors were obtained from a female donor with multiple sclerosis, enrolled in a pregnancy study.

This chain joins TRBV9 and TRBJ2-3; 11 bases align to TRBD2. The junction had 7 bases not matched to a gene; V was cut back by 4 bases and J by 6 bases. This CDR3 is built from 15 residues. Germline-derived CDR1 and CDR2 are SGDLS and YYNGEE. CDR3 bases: TGTGCCAGCAGCCCAATAGCGGGAGGGGGGGATACGCAGTATTTT. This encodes CASSPIAGGGDTQYF.

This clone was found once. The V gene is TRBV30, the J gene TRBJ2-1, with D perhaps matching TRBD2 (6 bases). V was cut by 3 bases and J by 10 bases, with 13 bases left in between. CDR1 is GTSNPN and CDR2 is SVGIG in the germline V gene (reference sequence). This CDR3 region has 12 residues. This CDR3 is CAWSRQGLEQFF. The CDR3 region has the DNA TGTGCCTGGAGCCGACAAGGACTAGAGCAGTTCTTC.

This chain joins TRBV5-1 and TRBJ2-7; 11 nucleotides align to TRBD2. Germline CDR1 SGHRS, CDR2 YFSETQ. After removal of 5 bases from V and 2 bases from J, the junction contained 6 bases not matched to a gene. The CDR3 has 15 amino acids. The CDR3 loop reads CASRSGLAAPYEQYF. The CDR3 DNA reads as TGCGCCAGCAGGTCGGGACTAGCGGCCCCCTACGAGCAGTACTTC.

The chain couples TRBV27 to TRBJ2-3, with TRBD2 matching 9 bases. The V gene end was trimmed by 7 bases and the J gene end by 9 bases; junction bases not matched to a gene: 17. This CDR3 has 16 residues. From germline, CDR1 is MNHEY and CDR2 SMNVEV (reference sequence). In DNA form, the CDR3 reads TGTGCCAGCAACATAGGCGGGAGGGCTCGGATGGGGACGCAGTATTTT. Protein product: CASNIGGRARMGTQYF.

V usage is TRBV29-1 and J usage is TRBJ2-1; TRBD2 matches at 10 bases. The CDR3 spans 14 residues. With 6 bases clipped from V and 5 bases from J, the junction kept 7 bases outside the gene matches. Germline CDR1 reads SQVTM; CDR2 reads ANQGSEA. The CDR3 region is CSVYGLADNNEQFF. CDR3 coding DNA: TGCAGCGTCTACGGACTAGCGGATAACAATGAGCAGTTCTTC.

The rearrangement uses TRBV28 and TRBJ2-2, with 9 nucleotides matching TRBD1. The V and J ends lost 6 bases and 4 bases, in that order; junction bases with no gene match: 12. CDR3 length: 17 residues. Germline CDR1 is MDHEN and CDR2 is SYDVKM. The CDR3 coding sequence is TGTGCCAGCAGACGACTAGGACAGGGGAAGGGCACCGGGGAGCTGTTTTTT. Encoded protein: CASRRLGQGKGTGELFF.

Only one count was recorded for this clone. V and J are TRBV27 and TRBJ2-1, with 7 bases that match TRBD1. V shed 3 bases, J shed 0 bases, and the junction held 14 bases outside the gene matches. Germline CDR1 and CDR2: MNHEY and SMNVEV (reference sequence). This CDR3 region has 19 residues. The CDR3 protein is CASSLVGTVWGNSYNEQFF. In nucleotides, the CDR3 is TGTGCCAGCAGTTTGGTAGGGACAGTCTGGGGGAACTCCTACAATGAGCAGTTCTTC.

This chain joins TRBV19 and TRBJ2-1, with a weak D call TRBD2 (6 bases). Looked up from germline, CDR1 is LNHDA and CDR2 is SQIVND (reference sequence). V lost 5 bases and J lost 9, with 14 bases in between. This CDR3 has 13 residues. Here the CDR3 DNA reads TGTGCCAGTAGTGGGGGTGGGCGGGGTGAGCAGTTCTTC. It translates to CASSGGGRGEQFF.

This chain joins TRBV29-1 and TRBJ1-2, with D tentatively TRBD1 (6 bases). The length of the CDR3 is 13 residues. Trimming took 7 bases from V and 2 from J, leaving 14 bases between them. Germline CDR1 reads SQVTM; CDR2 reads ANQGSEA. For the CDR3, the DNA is TGCAGCGGTTCCCTCCAGGGGAACTATGGCTACACCTTC. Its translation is CSGSLQGNYGYTF.

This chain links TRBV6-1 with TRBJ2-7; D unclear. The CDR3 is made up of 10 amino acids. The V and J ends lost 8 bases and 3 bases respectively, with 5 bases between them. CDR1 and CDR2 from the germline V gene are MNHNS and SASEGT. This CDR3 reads CASAIYEQYF. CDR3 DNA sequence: TGTGCCAGCGCGATCTACGAGCAGTACTTC.

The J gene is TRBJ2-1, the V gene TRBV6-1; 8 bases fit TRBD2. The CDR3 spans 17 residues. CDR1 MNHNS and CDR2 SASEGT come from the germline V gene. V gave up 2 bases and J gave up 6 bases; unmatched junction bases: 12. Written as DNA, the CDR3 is TGTGCCAGCAGTGAAATCAGGTGGCTAGCGGGTCCCAATGAGCAGTTCTTC. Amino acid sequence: CASSEIRWLAGPNEQFF.

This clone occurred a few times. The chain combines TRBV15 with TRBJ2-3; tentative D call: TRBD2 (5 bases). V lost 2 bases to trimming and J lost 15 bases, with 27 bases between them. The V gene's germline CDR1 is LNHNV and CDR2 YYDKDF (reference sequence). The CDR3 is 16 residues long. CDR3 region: CATSRPGRPSTDTNYF. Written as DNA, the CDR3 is TGTGCCACCAGCAGACCCGGACGACCTAGCACAGATACGAACTATTTT.

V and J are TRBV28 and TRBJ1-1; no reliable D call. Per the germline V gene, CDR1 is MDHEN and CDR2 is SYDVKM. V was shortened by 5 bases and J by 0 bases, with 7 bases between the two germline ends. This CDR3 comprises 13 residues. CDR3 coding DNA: TGTGCCAGCAGTAGGAGTATGAACACTGAAGCTTTCTTT. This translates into CASSRSMNTEAFF.

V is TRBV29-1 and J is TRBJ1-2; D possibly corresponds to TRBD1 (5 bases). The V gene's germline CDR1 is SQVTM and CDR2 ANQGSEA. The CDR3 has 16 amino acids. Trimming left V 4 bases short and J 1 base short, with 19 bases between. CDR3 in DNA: TGCAGCGTTGGGGGGGGGACGGAGGGCTTTAACTATGGCTACACCTTC. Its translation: CSVGGGTEGFNYGYTF.

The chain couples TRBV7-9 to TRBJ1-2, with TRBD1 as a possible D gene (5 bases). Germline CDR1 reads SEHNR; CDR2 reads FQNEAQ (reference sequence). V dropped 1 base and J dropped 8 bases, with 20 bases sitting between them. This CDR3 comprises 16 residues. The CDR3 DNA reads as TGTGCCAGCAGCTTAGTGGGGACTGGAATGACCTCGGGCTACACCTTC. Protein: CASSLVGTGMTSGYTF. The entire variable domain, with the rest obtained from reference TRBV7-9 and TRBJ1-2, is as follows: DTGVSQNPRHKITKRGQNVTFRCDPISEHNRLYWYRQTLGQGPEFLTYFQNEAQLEKSRLLSDRFSAERPKGSFSTLEIQRTEQGDSAMYLCASSLVGTGMTSGYTFGSGTRLTVV.

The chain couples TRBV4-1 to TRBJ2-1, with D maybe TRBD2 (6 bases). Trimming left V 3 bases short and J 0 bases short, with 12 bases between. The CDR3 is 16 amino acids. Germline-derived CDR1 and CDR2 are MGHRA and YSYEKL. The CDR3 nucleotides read TGCGCCAGCAGCCAGATAGCGGTCCTCTCCTACAATGAGCAGTTCTTC. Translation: CASSQIAVLSYNEQFF.

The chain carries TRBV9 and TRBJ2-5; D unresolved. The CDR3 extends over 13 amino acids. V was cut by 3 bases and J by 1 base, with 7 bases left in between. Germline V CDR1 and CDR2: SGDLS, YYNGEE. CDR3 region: CASSAPPQETQYF. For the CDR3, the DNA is TGTGCCAGCAGCGCCCCTCCCCAAGAGACCCAGTACTTC. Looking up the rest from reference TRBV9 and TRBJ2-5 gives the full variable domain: DSGVTQTPKHLITATGQRVTLRCSPRSGDLSVYWYQQSLDQGLQFLIQYYNGEERAKGNILERFSAQQFPDLHSELNLSSLELGDSALYFCASSAPPQETQYFGPGTRLLVL.

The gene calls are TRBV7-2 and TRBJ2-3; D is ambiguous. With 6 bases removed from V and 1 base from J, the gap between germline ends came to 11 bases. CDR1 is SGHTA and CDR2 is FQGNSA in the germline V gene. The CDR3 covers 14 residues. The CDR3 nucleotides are TGTGCCAGCAGATCGCGAGGCGGCACAGATACGCAGTATTTT. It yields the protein CASRSRGGTDTQYF.

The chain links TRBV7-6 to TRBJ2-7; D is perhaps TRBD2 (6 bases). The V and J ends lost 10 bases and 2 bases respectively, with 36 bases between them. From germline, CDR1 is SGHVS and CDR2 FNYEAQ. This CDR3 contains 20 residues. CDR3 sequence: CAMTHFGETRPGVLPYEQYF. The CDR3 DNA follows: TGTGCCATGACCCACTTCGGTGAGACCCGCCCGGGGGTTCTACCCTACGAGCAGTACTTC.

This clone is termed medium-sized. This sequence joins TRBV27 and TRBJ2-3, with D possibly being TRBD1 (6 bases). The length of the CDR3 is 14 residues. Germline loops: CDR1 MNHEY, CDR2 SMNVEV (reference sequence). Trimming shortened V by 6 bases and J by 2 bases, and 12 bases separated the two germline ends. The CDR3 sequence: CASSDRSYTDTQYF. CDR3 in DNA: TGTGCCAGCAGCGACAGGTCTTACACAGATACGCAGTATTTT.

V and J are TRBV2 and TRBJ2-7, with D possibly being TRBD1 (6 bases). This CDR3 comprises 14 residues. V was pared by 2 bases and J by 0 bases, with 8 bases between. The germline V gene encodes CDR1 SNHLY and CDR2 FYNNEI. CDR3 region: CASSEWDTSYEQYF. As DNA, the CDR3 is TGTGCCAGCAGTGAATGGGACACCTCCTACGAGCAGTACTTC.

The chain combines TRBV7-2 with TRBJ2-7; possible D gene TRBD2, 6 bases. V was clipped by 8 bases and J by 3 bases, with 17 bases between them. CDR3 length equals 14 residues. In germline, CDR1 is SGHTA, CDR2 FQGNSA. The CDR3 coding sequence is TGTGCCAGCGGAGGGGTCGGAGGGGTCTACGAGCAGTACTTC. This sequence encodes CASGGVGGVYEQYF.

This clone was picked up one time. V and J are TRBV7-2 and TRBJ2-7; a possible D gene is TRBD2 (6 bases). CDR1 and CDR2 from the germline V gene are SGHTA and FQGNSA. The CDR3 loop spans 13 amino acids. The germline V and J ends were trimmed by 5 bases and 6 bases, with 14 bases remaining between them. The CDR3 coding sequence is TGTGCCAGCAGCCCCAAACGGGACTCCGAGCAGTACTTC. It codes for CASSPKRDSEQYF.

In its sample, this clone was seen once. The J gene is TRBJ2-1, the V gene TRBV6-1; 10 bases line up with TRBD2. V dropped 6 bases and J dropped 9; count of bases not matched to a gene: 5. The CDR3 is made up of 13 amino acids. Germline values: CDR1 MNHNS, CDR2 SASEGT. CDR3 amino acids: CASRILAGVEQFF. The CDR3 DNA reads TGTGCCAGCAGGATTCTAGCGGGAGTTGAGCAGTTCTTC.

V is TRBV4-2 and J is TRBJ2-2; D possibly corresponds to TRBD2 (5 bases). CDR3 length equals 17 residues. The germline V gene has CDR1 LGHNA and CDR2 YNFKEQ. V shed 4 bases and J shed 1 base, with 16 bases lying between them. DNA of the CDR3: TGTGCCAGCAGCCTCGAACCCAGCGGACGGAACACCGGGGAGCTGTTTTTT. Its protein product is CASSLEPSGRNTGELFF.

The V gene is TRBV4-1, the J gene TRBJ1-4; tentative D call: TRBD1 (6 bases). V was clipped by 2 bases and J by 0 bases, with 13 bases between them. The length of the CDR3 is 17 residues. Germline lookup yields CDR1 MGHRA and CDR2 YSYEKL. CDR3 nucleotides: TGCGCCAGCAGCCAAATTTCTAACAGGGCAACTAATGAAAAACTGTTTTTT. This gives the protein CASSQISNRATNEKLFF.